This T cell receptor (beta chain) was sequenced during a study of shared clonotypes between healthy human individuals. Study-wide background: Donors had three CD4 naive, three CD4 memory, two CD8 naive and one CD8 memory plate apiece.

CD45RO-negative, CCR7-positively selected cells formed the naive CD8 fraction, excluding terminally differentiated effector memory CD45RA+ cells. Germline V gives CDR1 SEHNR, CDR2 FQNEAQ (reference sequence). Trimming removed 7 bases at V and 6 bases at J, with 18 bases between. The CDR3 length is 15 residues. Here immunoSEQ multiplex PCR was the method, and the copy in TCRdb shows in-frame clones only, minus some. The sample yields approximately 810,000 clones, more than 85% seen once. Concerning this clone: Its antigen is as yet unknown.

Study conclusions and caveats: Generation probabilities of non-shared clonotypes were lower (relative to those shared by all four donors).

The origin of this receptor is a young man in good health. V and J are TRBV7-9 and TRBJ1-4; D is possibly TRBD1 (6 bases). Specimen: naive CD8+ T cells sorted from blood. Written as DNA, the CDR3 is TGTGCCAGCAATCTCCAGGGGTCTATAGATGAAAAACTGTTTTTT. Protein: CASNLQGSIDEKLFF.